A single sample is the source of the 28 T cell receptor beta chains below, sequenced in a study of technical replicates of blood from several donors. The method was immunoSEQ multiplex PCR; TCRdb's version includes in-frame clones alone and lacks a portion of them. This sample carries 80,000 to 95,000 clones, about 95% of them seen once, and the ten largest clones take about 0.38%. The sequenced sample was T cells isolated from PBMCs. Every receptor here comes from a human donor in good health.

The chain combines TRBV5-1 with TRBJ2-7; possible D gene TRBD1, 6 bases. CDR1 and CDR2 from the germline V gene are SGHRS and YFSETQ. With 1 base removed from V and 3 bases from J, the gap between germline ends came to 14 bases. This CDR3 comprises 15 residues. This CDR3 reads CASSLSSGELYEQYF. CDR3 DNA sequence: TGCGCCAGCAGCTTGTCGTCAGGGGAGCTCTACGAGCAGTACTTC.

The chain joins TRBV6-1 to TRBJ2-7; 7 nucleotides agree with TRBD1. CDR1 and CDR2 from the germline V gene are MNHNS and SASEGT. Trimming took 3 bases from V and 3 from J; bases not matched to a gene: 14. This CDR3 has 17 residues. CDR3 bases: TGTGCCAGCAGTGACCCCGGGACAGCGACAAATCTCTACGAGCAGTACTTC. Protein product: CASSDPGTATNLYEQYF.

A note on this clone: The junction departs from the called germline gene at one end, perhaps through a read error. The V and J genes are TRBV10-3 and TRBJ1-1; D is possibly TRBD1 (6 bases). This CDR3 is 14 amino acids long. Germline-derived CDR1 and CDR2 are ENHRY and SYGVKD. CDR3 protein: CATSYQGSSTEAFF. Written as DNA, the CDR3 is TGTGCCACCAGTTATCAGGGGTCGAGCACTGAAGCTTTCTTT.

J is TRBJ2-1 and V is TRBV2; TRBD2 matches at 12 bases. With 8 bases clipped from V and 4 bases from J, the junction kept 9 bases outside the gene matches. This CDR3 spans 16 amino acids. Germline V gene data show CDR1 as SNHLY and CDR2 as FYNNEI. CDR3 region: CASGSLAGGPYNEQFF. DNA for the CDR3: TGTGCCAGCGGGTCACTAGCGGGAGGACCTTACAATGAGCAGTTCTTC.

This chain uses TRBV10-3 with TRBJ1-2, with 8 bases matching TRBD1. This CDR3 spans 15 amino acids. J gave up 4 bases and V 3 bases, and 7 bases lay outside the gene matches. Germline CDR1 is ENHRY and CDR2 is SYGVKD. As DNA, the CDR3 is TGTGCCATCAGTGACTCGGACAGGGCTGTCTATGGCTACACCTTC. Its protein is CAISDSDRAVYGYTF.

The rearrangement links TRBV2 to TRBJ2-1; 8 nucleotides align to TRBD2. Trimming took 6 bases from V and 0 from J; bases not matched to a gene: 10. Germline-derived CDR1 and CDR2 are SNHLY and FYNNEI. The CDR3 is made up of 17 amino acids. CDR3 sequence: CASRVRAGENSYNEQFF. The CDR3 DNA reads TGTGCCAGCAGAGTTAGAGCGGGAGAGAACTCCTACAATGAGCAGTTCTTC.

This clone was counted once. The V call is TRBV30, the J call TRBJ2-7, with a tentative D call TRBD2 (6 bases). This CDR3 contains 12 residues. Trimming took off 2 bases at V and 4 bases at J, with 9 bases between the two ends. The V gene's germline CDR1 is GTSNPN and CDR2 SVGIG (reference sequence). The CDR3 protein is CAWSRTNYEQYF. In DNA, the CDR3 is TGTGCCTGGAGTCGGACTAATTACGAGCAGTACTTC.

This rearrangement joins TRBV7-3 to TRBJ2-1; D may be TRBD2 (6 bases). The CDR3 sequence is 17 residues long. V dropped 2 bases and J dropped 0 bases, with 14 bases sitting between them. Germline loops: CDR1 SGHTA, CDR2 FQGTGA. DNA of the CDR3: TGTGCCAGCAGCTTAGGGCTAGCGTCGAGCTCCTACAATGAGCAGTTCTTC. The encoded protein is CASSLGLASSSYNEQFF.

This chain joins TRBV5-1 and TRBJ1-2; TRBD1 matches 7 bases. The CDR3 is made up of 13 amino acids. Germline CDR1 SGHRS, CDR2 YFSETQ. The junction had 2 bases not matched to a gene; V was cut back by 4 bases and J by 2 bases. This CDR3 is CASSTDRNYGYTF. In DNA, the CDR3 is TGCGCCAGCAGCACGGACAGGAACTATGGCTACACCTTC.

J is TRBJ2-3 and V is TRBV7-6; TRBD2 is a possible D gene (6 bases). This CDR3 comprises 15 residues. Per germline, CDR1 SGHVS and CDR2 FNYEAQ. The germline V and J ends were trimmed by 2 bases and 4 bases, with 13 bases remaining between them. CDR3 sequence (DNA): TGTGCCAGCAGCTTAAATTTACGGGAGCCAGATACGCAGTATTTT. It is translated as CASSLNLREPDTQYF.

The V and J genes are TRBV5-5 and TRBJ2-1; D may be TRBD2 (6 bases). The CDR3 is 15 amino acids. The germline V and J ends were trimmed by 5 bases and 0 bases, with 12 bases remaining between them. Germline-derived CDR1 and CDR2 are SGHKS and YYEKEE (reference sequence). CDR3 protein: CASSWDSSSYNEQFF. The CDR3, as DNA: TGTGCCAGCAGTTGGGACTCCAGCTCCTACAATGAGCAGTTCTTC.

The chain uses TRBV5-8 and TRBJ2-2; weak D call: TRBD2 (6 bases). CDR3 length: 16 amino acids. V was cut by 6 bases and J by 0 bases, with 15 bases left in between. CDR1 is SGHTS and CDR2 is YDEGEE in the germline V gene. The CDR3 coding sequence is TGTGCCAGCACGACTCCGGGACTCCCGAACACCGGGGAGCTGTTTTTT. It yields the protein CASTTPGLPNTGELFF.

The count of this clone is one. The J gene is TRBJ2-7, the V gene TRBV7-2, with D possibly TRBD1 on 5 matching bases. Germline V lookup: CDR1 SGHTA, CDR2 FQGNSA. There are 16 residues in the CDR3. The V gene lost 3 bases and the J gene lost 2 bases, with 17 bases spanning the gap. CDR3 in DNA: TGTGCCAGCAGCTTCCCATGGGGCGTCAAGCCCTACGAGCAGTACTTC. Translating gives CASSFPWGVKPYEQYF.

This rearrangement joins TRBV7-2 to TRBJ1-3, with D uncertain. This CDR3 contains 17 residues. Germline-derived CDR1 and CDR2 are SGHTA and FQGNSA. Trimming removed 1 base from V and 2 bases from J, with 15 bases in between. The CDR3 DNA follows: TGTGCCAGCAGCTTAGTCGGAGGTATAAGTCCTGGAAACACCATATATTTT. It codes for CASSLVGGISPGNTIYF. Complete variable domain (other parts from reference TRBV7-2 and TRBJ1-3): GAGVSQSPSNKVTEKGKDVELRCDPISGHTALYWYRQSLGQGLEFLIYFQGNSAPDKSGLPSDRFSAERTGGSVSTLTIQRTQQEDSAVYLCASSLVGGISPGNTIYFGEGSWLTVV.

This sequence joins TRBV2 and TRBJ2-2; D possibly corresponds to TRBD2 (6 bases). CDR3 length: 15 amino acids. The germline V gene encodes CDR1 SNHLY and CDR2 FYNNEI. Trimming left V 7 bases short and J 3 bases short, with 15 bases between. Written as DNA, the CDR3 is TGTGCCAGCACTCGAGACGGGAGTTACACCGGGGAGCTGTTTTTT. This codes for CASTRDGSYTGELFF.

The gene calls are TRBV9 and TRBJ1-2; TRBD1 matches 8 bases. The length of the CDR3 is 15 residues. Germline V CDR1 and CDR2: SGDLS, YYNGEE. With V trimmed by 0 bases and J by 4 bases, 5 bases remained unmatched. CDR3 residues: CASSVGRGQAYGYTF. The CDR3 DNA sequence: TGTGCCAGCAGCGTAGGTCGGGGACAGGCCTATGGCTACACCTTC.

The chain uses TRBV7-6 and TRBJ2-7, with 13 bases lining up with TRBD2. The junction had 10 bases not matched to a gene; V was cut back by 6 bases and J by 5 bases. Looked up from germline, CDR1 is SGHVS and CDR2 is FNYEAQ. This CDR3 region has 16 residues. The chain's CDR3 is CASSLSPGLAGNEQYF. The CDR3 DNA sequence: TGTGCCAGCAGTCTCAGTCCGGGACTAGCGGGAAACGAGCAGTACTTC.

The chain links TRBV7-2 to TRBJ2-5; 8 bases are shared with TRBD1. Germline-derived CDR1 and CDR2 are SGHTA and FQGNSA. CDR3 size: 15 residues. J was trimmed by 6 bases and V by 0 bases; bases with no gene match: 6. In DNA, the CDR3 is TGTGCCAGCAGCTTAGCCAGGGGGCTTGGGAAGACCCAGTACTTC. This sequence encodes CASSLARGLGKTQYF.

J is TRBJ1-2 and V is TRBV25-1, with 7 bases aligning to TRBD1. The germline CDR1 and CDR2 sequences are MGHDK and SYGVNS. The J segment lost 12 bases and the V segment lost 8 bases, leaving 12 bases of the junction unmatched. This CDR3 has 12 residues. The CDR3 region is CASSQIGQADTF. The CDR3, as DNA: TGTGCCAGCTCCCAAATAGGACAGGCCGACACCTTC.

J is TRBJ1-2 and V is TRBV2; D gene unclear. V was clipped by 3 bases and J by 4 bases, with 6 bases between them. Per the germline V gene, CDR1 is SNHLY and CDR2 is FYNNEI. This CDR3 is 12 amino acids long. CDR3 loop: CASSESGYGYTF. In nucleotides, the CDR3 is TGTGCCAGCAGTGAGAGCGGCTATGGCTACACCTTC.

The chain links TRBV29-1 to TRBJ2-1; 7 bases match TRBD1. The germline V gene has CDR1 SQVTM and CDR2 ANQGSEA. Germline trimming cut 1 base from V and 4 bases from J; bases unmatched to any gene: 7. This CDR3 contains 15 residues. CDR3 loop: CSVEGGDRVYNEQFF. In nucleotides, the CDR3 is TGCAGCGTTGAAGGGGGAGACAGGGTGTACAATGAGCAGTTCTTC.

V is TRBV20-1 and J is TRBJ2-3; no firm D call. Per the germline V gene, CDR1 is DFQATT and CDR2 is SNEGSKA (reference sequence). The CDR3 runs 11 residues. Trimming shortened V by 3 bases and J by 3 bases, and 4 bases separated the two germline ends. CDR3 in amino acids: CSARATDTQYF. The DNA of the CDR3 is TGCAGTGCTAGGGCTACAGATACGCAGTATTTT.

This sequence joins TRBV14 and TRBJ1-1; D not certain. Germline assignment: CDR1 SGHDN and CDR2 FVKESK. The V and J ends lost 4 bases and 4 bases respectively, with 10 bases between them. The CDR3 covers 13 residues. CDR3 sequence reads: CASSRSRSTEAFF. The DNA of the CDR3 is TGTGCCAGCAGCCGAAGTAGAAGCACTGAAGCTTTCTTT.

The chain carries TRBV11-2 and TRBJ2-1; 10 bases align to TRBD2. Trimming removed 4 bases from V and 6 bases from J; junction bases left unmatched: 9. The CDR3 sequence is 16 residues long. Per germline, CDR1 SGHAT and CDR2 FQNNGV. CDR3 DNA: TGTGCCAGCAGCTCCCCTGAAGCGGGAGGGGGCAATGAGCAGTTCTTC. It yields the protein CASSSPEAGGGNEQFF.

V and J are TRBV27 and TRBJ2-7, with 12 nucleotides matching TRBD1. V shed 4 bases, J shed 5 bases, and the junction held 3 bases outside the gene matches. This CDR3 contains 14 residues. The germline CDR1 and CDR2 sequences are MNHEY and SMNVEV (reference sequence). The CDR3 reads CASSYGTGGDEQYF. In DNA, the CDR3 is TGTGCCAGCAGTTACGGGACAGGGGGCGACGAGCAGTACTTC.

The V gene is TRBV9, the J gene TRBJ2-7, with TRBD1 as a possible D gene (6 bases). V gave up 4 bases and J gave up 4 bases, with 12 bases separating them. The germline CDR1 and CDR2 sequences are SGDLS and YYNGEE. This CDR3 is 13 amino acids long. The CDR3 DNA follows: TGTGCCAGCAGCCCCGGACAGAGTTACGAGCAGTACTTC. Translation gives CASSPGQSYEQYF.

The rearrangement uses TRBV6-1 and TRBJ1-5; 8 bases map to TRBD1. The V segment lost 3 bases and the J segment 2 bases; nucleotides outside the gene matches: 3. CDR3 size: 15 residues. Germline V gene lookup returns CDR1 MNHNS and CDR2 SASEGT. The DNA for the CDR3 is TGTGCCAGCAGTGACTCGACAGGGGGCAATCAGCCCCAGCATTTT. Translating it yields CASSDSTGGNQPQHF.

The chain links TRBV27 to TRBJ2-3; TRBD2 is a possible D gene (5 bases). CDR3 length: 17 residues. V was trimmed by 5 bases and J by 0 bases, leaving 18 bases between them. Germline loops: CDR1 MNHEY, CDR2 SMNVEV (reference sequence). The CDR3, as DNA: TGTGCCAGCAGTGCCTGGACTCCTACGAAAAGCACAGATACGCAGTATTTT. Its translation is CASSAWTPTKSTDTQYF.